This TCR beta chain was sequenced for a study of T cells after yellow fever vaccination. Study conclusions and caveats: FACS-sorted repertoires might harbor abundant contaminating clonotypes from the bulk population. Some clonotypes were seen in both the CD4 and the CD8 compartments. These made up a small share and likely arose from convergent recombination. A faster peak, day 5 versus 15, was reached by the weaker secondary response.

Germline V lookup: CDR1 SGHAT, CDR2 FQDESV (reference sequence). This CDR3 comprises 16 residues. The V end was cut by 5 bases, the J end by 0 bases, with 14 bases between. This clonotype showed up many times. For TCR, cDNA came from 5'RACE template switching, which added a universal primer site and UMIs. In TCRdb, the 5' RACE reads were re-called with MiXCR into one record per CDR3 protein. The repertoire consists of under 55,000 distinct CDR3 sequences, with roughly 7% occurring once and the leading ten covering about 15%. The source material was CD8+ T cells not binding an NS4B(214-222) dextramer, sorted from PBMCs, sampled 45 days after the yellow fever booster vaccination. The TCR sequence derives from a man in his thirties or forties who received the YFV17D yellow fever vaccine. The chain uses TRBV11-1 and TRBJ2-1, with TRBD2 as a possible D gene (5 bases). The CDR3 nucleotides read TGTGCCAGCAGCAAAATCCGCGGGCGCTCCTACAATGAGCAGTTCTTC. Encoded protein: CASSKIRGRSYNEQFF.